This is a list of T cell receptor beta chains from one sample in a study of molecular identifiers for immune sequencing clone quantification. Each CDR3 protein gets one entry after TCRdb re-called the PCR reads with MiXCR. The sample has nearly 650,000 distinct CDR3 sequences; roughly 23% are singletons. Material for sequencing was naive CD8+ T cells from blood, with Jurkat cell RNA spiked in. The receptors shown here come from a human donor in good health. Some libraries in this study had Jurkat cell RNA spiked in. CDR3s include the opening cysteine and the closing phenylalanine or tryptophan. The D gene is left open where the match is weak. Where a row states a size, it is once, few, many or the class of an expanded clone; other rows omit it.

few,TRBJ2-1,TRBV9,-,TGTGCCAGCAGCGTAGCGGGGGAAAGCTCCTACAATGAGCAGTTCTTC,CASSVAGESSYNEQFF
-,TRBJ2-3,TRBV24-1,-,TGTGCCACCAGTGATTGGGGACGGGGTGGTACAGATACGCAGTATTTT,CATSDWGRGGTDTQYF
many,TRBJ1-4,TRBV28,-,TGTGCCAGCGAGGGCCCCAGGGAAAAACTGTTTTTT,CASEGPREKLFF
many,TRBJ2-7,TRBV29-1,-,TGCAGCGTAGACACGGAGGGCGAGCAGTACTTC,CSVDTEGEQYF
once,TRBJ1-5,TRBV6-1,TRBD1,TGTGCCAGCAGTGAGTACGGGACAGGAGATCAGCCCCAGCAGTTT,CASSEYGTGDQPQQF
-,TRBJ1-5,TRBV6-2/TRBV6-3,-,TGTGCCAGCACCAAAGCCGCGCCGGGCAATCAGCCCCAGCATTTT,CASTKAAPGNQPQHF
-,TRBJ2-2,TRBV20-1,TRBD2,TGCAGTGCTATCGGTCTGACTAGCGGGGGGGCCGGGGAGCTGTTTTTT,CSAIGLTSGGAGELFF
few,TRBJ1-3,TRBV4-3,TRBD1,TGCGCCAGCAGCTCTGAACACAGGGGAATGTCGGGAAACACCATATATTTT,CASSSEHRGMSGNTIYF
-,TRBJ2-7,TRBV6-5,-,TGTGCCAGCAGTTACACGCAAGGGGGGGAGTACGAGCAGTACTTC,CASSYTQGGEYEQYF
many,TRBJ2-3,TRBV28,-,TGTGCCAGCAGTTTATGGACCGGTGATACGCAGTATTTT,CASSLWTGDTQYF
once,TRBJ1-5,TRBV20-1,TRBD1,TGCAGTGCTAGAGATTTTGGGACAGGAAGTAATCAGCCCCAGCATTTT,CSARDFGTGSNQPQHF
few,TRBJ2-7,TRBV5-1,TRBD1,TGCGCCAGCAGCTACTCAGGGACAGGGGCCTACGAGCAGTACTTC,CASSYSGTGAYEQYF